This is a list of T cell receptor beta chains from one sample in a study of patients and donors after allogeneic stem cell transplantation. TCRdb ran MiXCR on the RT-PCR reads and lists one entry per CDR3 protein. This sample has 150,000 to 200,000 distinct CDR3 sequences, with around two fifths found just once. Sequences were obtained from blood, either unsorted or a sorted T cell fraction (not recorded which). The receptor source for this set is a human donor who was either an allogeneic HSCT recipient or a stem cell or donor lymphocyte infusion donor (not recorded which). It is not recorded whose cells these are; they may come from a transplant donor. Each CDR3 is given without its conserved first and last residue. A D gene is named only where the DNA matches it firmly.

V gene: TRBV3-1; D gene: .; J gene: TRBJ1-2; CDR3 protein: ASSQGVGMLYGYT
V gene: TRBV28; D gene: .; J gene: TRBJ1-2; CDR3 protein: ASSWTFYGYT
V gene: TRBV12-3/TRBV12-4; D gene: .; J gene: TRBJ2-3; CDR3 protein: ASTNAEGAEVSDTQY
V gene: TRBV20-1; D gene: TRBD2; J gene: TRBJ2-1; CDR3 protein: SAPPGLAGDEQF
V gene: TRBV18; D gene: .; J gene: TRBJ1-2; CDR3 protein: ASSPRARDNNYGYT
V gene: TRBV7-2; D gene: .; J gene: TRBJ1-5; CDR3 protein: ASSLEGGHSNQPQH
V gene: TRBV4-1; D gene: .; J gene: TRBJ2-2; CDR3 protein: ASRGLAELF
V gene: TRBV4-1; D gene: .; J gene: TRBJ1-2; CDR3 protein: ASSQNLLGGYT
V gene: TRBV20-1; D gene: TRBD1; J gene: TRBJ1-2; CDR3 protein: SAPDRDSSYGYT
V gene: TRBV29-1; D gene: .; J gene: TRBJ2-7; CDR3 protein: SSRRGGEQY
V gene: TRBV20-1; D gene: .; J gene: TRBJ1-1; CDR3 protein: SARDVRANTEAF
V gene: TRBV29-1; D gene: .; J gene: TRBJ2-7; CDR3 protein: SVYTGTTYEQY
V gene: TRBV9; D gene: TRBD2; J gene: TRBJ2-5; CDR3 protein: ASSVGSSGIWTQETQY
V gene: TRBV20-1; D gene: TRBD1; J gene: TRBJ1-1; CDR3 protein: SASRTGRVNMNTEAF
V gene: TRBV7-2; D gene: TRBD1; J gene: TRBJ2-3; CDR3 protein: ASSVTGGWTQY
V gene: TRBV4-3; D gene: TRBD1; J gene: TRBJ1-1; CDR3 protein: ASSQEWGQGNTEAF
V gene: TRBV28; D gene: .; J gene: TRBJ2-5; CDR3 protein: ASSFELQETQY
V gene: TRBV7-9; D gene: TRBD1; J gene: TRBJ2-3; CDR3 protein: ASSHTGDRTDTQY